What follows describes a single T cell receptor beta chain. Its antigen is undetermined. The data stem from a study of identical twins. Study-level findings and limits: Twins' excess sharing was less marked for out-of-frame beta sequences.

Healthy Caucasians supplied all donations. The CDR3 has 13 residues. Germline loops: CDR1 SNHLY, CDR2 FYNNEI. V lost 8 bases, J lost 0 bases, and 11 bases lay in between. TCRdb re-derived calls from the 5' RACE reads in MiXCR, one entry per CDR3 protein. The sample holds about 900,000 distinct CDR3 sequences, about 12% seen once. These sequences were also reported in another study, on yellow fever vaccine responses in identical twins.

This TCR derives from a woman aged 18 to 35 in good health. The J gene is TRBJ2-7, the V gene TRBV2, with D possibly matching TRBD1 (6 bases). Material: PBMCs. CDR3 residues: CASADRSSYEQYF. The CDR3 nucleotides are TGTGCCAGCGCCGACAGGAGCTCCTACGAGCAGTACTTC.